This TCR beta chain was profiled in a study of PD-L1 blockade in urothelial cancer. As for the study in general: The patients first took atezolizumab in 2014, receiving 1,200 mg intravenously every 3 weeks. Male patients with bladder-origin urothelial cancer numbered about nine tenths of the roughly 30. Median T cell yield from blood was approximately 150,000.

TCRdb's copy holds only in-frame clones and misses some; the assay was immunoSEQ multiplex PCR. The table has 90,000 to 120,000 clones, 70% to 85% seen once; the top ten hold roughly 2.3%. About this clone itself: Its antigen remains unknown.

Whole-study results and caveats: In blood at 3 weeks, tumor-associated clones expanded more among patients with durable benefit.

CDR3 length: 14 amino acids. V lost 6 bases and J lost 0; bases outside the gene matches: 3. CDR1 is ENHRY and CDR2 is SYGVKD in the germline V gene. This receptor was taken from a man between 50 and 59 years old with urothelial cancer. J is TRBJ2-3 and V is TRBV10-3; 7 bases match TRBD1. Sequencing was performed on PBMCs, taken around atezolizumab (anti-PD-L1) treatment. CDR3 sequence (DNA): TGTGCCATCAGACCAGGGGGTAGCACAGATACGCAGTATTTT. Residues: CAIRPGGSTDTQYF.